The next 21 T cell receptor beta chains were all read from a single sample in a study of cytomegalovirus exposure and HLA in healthy donors. A multiplex PCR was run with 60 Vbeta primers and 13 Jbeta primers. Clones were read by immunoSEQ multiplex PCR, and TCRdb kept only the in-frame ones, dropping some. The table includes around 64,000 clones, around 87% detected once. Sequencing was done on a sample of PBMCs. Source of these receptors: a woman aged 30 to 39 in good health and CMV-seropositive.

The chain links TRBV7-3 to TRBJ1-2, with unresolved D. V dropped 3 bases and J dropped 2 bases, with 13 bases sitting between them. The CDR3 extends over 15 amino acids. Germline values: CDR1 SGHTA, CDR2 FQGTGA. This CDR3 reads CASSFLNNTNYGYTF. The CDR3 coding sequence is TGTGCCAGCAGCTTCCTTAATAACACAAACTATGGCTACACCTTC.

This chain uses TRBV7-9 with TRBJ2-1; 10 bases map to TRBD2. Per germline, CDR1 SEHNR and CDR2 FQNEAQ (reference sequence). The CDR3 length is 15 residues. The V and J ends lost 5 bases and 4 bases, in that order; junction bases with no gene match: 5. CDR3 sequence: CASSGGTSVYNEQFF. The CDR3 region has the DNA TGTGCCAGCAGCGGAGGGACTAGCGTTTACAATGAGCAGTTCTTC.

This chain uses TRBV7-8 with TRBJ1-1; TRBD1 might be the D (6 bases). V lost 3 bases to trimming and J lost 2 bases, with 16 bases between them. CDR1 is SGHVS, CDR2 FQNEAQ, per germline. The CDR3 has 16 amino acids. CDR3 nucleotide sequence: TGTGCCAGCAGCTTCCGAAACGACAGGATAAACACTGAAGCTTTCTTT. Its translation: CASSFRNDRINTEAFF.

This clone was seen once. The chain has TRBV10-3 and TRBJ2-7, with D perhaps TRBD1 (5 bases). This CDR3 region has 18 residues. Germline loops: CDR1 ENHRY, CDR2 SYGVKD. V was pared by 4 bases and J by 0 bases, with 22 bases between. The DNA of the CDR3 is TGTGCCATCAGTGCCTCACTAACTGACAGTAGGAGCTCCTACGAGCAGTACTTC. It specifies CAISASLTDSRSSYEQYF.

CDR3 nucleotide sequence: TGCGCCAGCAGCTTGCGCGGGAACCAAGAGACCCAGTACTTC. Encoded protein: CASSLRGNQETQYF. This chain connects TRBV5-1 to TRBJ2-5; tentatively, D is TRBD2 (6 bases). V lost 1 base and J lost 0, with 7 bases in between. This CDR3 spans 14 amino acids. Germline CDR1 reads SGHRS; CDR2 reads YFSETQ.

The chain uses TRBV21-1 and TRBJ2-5; TRBD2 is the table's D call and was not checked against the DNA. TRBV21-1 is a pseudogene. This CDR3 spans 19 amino acids. The CDR3 DNA is TGTGCCAGCAGTGAGGGGGGGACTAGCGGGTACAGGGGTCAAGAGACCCAGTACTTC. Translation: CASSEGGTSGYRGQETQYF.

This chain joins TRBV4-2 and TRBJ2-7; D might be TRBD2 (5 bases). Trimming removed 1 base at V and 2 bases at J, with 12 bases between. CDR1 is LGHNA, CDR2 YNFKEQ, per germline. This CDR3 region has 15 residues. The CDR3 DNA is TGTGCCAGCAGCCAAGGGAGCGGACGAGCCTACGAGCAGTACTTC. Translating it yields CASSQGSGRAYEQYF.

The table lists this clone with a few counts. The gene calls are TRBV5-4 and TRBJ2-7; 9 positions match TRBD2. This CDR3 region has 15 residues. V trimming: 4 bases; J trimming: 3 bases; junction bases outside the gene matches: 8. The germline V gene has CDR1 SGHNT and CDR2 YYREEE (reference sequence). CDR3 loop: CASSLVPSGNYEQYF. CDR3 bases: TGTGCCAGCAGCCTCGTGCCTAGCGGGAACTACGAGCAGTACTTC.

The rearrangement links TRBV5-1 to TRBJ2-2, with 10 bases lining up with TRBD2. This CDR3 region has 17 residues. From germline, CDR1 is SGHRS and CDR2 YFSETQ. The junction had 7 bases not matched to a gene; V was cut back by 4 bases and J by 1 base. As DNA, the CDR3 is TGCGCCAGCAGCCCAAACCTAGCGGGAGAGAACACCGGGGAGCTGTTTTTT. Translation: CASSPNLAGENTGELFF.

This chain uses TRBV13 with TRBJ2-1; 7 nucleotides match TRBD2. This CDR3 contains 20 residues. V dropped 2 bases and J dropped 10; count of bases not matched to a gene: 26. Germline V lookup: CDR1 PRHDT, CDR2 FYEKMQ (reference sequence). CDR3 coding DNA: TGTGCCAGCAGCTTACCCAAACCCTCGGGAGGACGGTTCAGCCGGGTGGAGCAGTTCTTC. Residues: CASSLPKPSGGRFSRVEQFF.

J is TRBJ2-1 and V is TRBV5-5, with 8 positions matching TRBD1. This CDR3 is built from 15 residues. CDR1 is SGHKS, CDR2 YYEKEE, per germline (reference sequence). V shed 1 base, J shed 0 bases, and the junction held 0 bases outside the gene matches. CDR3 sequence: CASSLTGGSYNEQFF. The DNA for the CDR3 is TGTGCCAGCAGCTTGACAGGGGGCTCCTACAATGAGCAGTTCTTC.

The rearrangement links TRBV4-1 to TRBJ1-2; 9 nucleotides match TRBD1. Germline CDR1 is MGHRA and CDR2 is YSYEKL. Trimming removed 1 base from V and 1 base from J; junction bases left unmatched: 7. The CDR3 runs 17 residues. The CDR3 DNA is TGCGCCAGCAGCCAAGTTGTAGGGACAGGGTTTAACTATGGCTACACCTTC. Its protein product is CASSQVVGTGFNYGYTF.

V and J are TRBV5-6 and TRBJ2-5; weak D call: TRBD1 (6 bases). V lost 3 bases to trimming and J lost 7 bases, with 22 bases between them. From germline, CDR1 is SGHDT and CDR2 YYEEEE. This CDR3 comprises 16 residues. In nucleotides, the CDR3 is TGTGCCAGCAGCTCCGACCCTACAGGGCTTTCCTCGACCCAGTACTTC. Its translation: CASSSDPTGLSSTQYF. The variable domain in full, with the rest retrieved from reference TRBV5-6 and TRBJ2-5, is DAGVTQSPTHLIKTRGQQVTLRCSPKSGHDTVSWYQQALGQGPQFIFQYYEEEERQRGNFPDRFSGHQFPNYSSELNVNALLLGDSALYLCASSSDPTGLSSTQYFGPGTRLLVL.

The chain joins TRBV9 to TRBJ2-7; D might be TRBD1 (6 bases). The CDR3 sequence is 14 residues long. V was pared by 3 bases and J by 3 bases, with 13 bases between. Germline CDR1 is SGDLS and CDR2 is YYNGEE. CDR3 sequence reads: CASSASGQRYEQYF. CDR3 bases: TGTGCCAGCAGCGCCTCGGGACAACGCTACGAGCAGTACTTC. The whole variable domain, filled in from reference TRBV9 and TRBJ2-7, reads DSGVTQTPKHLITATGQRVTLRCSPRSGDLSVYWYQQSLDQGLQFLIQYYNGEERAKGNILERFSAQQFPDLHSELNLSSLELGDSALYFCASSASGQRYEQYFGPGTRLTVT.

The V call is TRBV5-4, the J call TRBJ2-6; the D gene is possibly TRBD1 (6 bases). The CDR3 loop spans 16 amino acids. Trimming pared 6 bases from V and 2 bases from J, leaving 15 bases between. Germline V gives CDR1 SGHNT, CDR2 YYREEE (reference sequence). CDR3 coding DNA: TGTGCCAGCACCCCCAATGGGGGCACTGGGGCCAACGTCCTGACTTTC. Protein sequence: CASTPNGGTGANVLTF.

This chain connects TRBV7-9 to TRBJ1-4; 9 bases are shared with TRBD1. The V and J ends lost 4 bases and 7 bases, in that order; junction bases with no gene match: 4. CDR1 and CDR2 from the germline V gene are SEHNR and FQNEAQ (reference sequence). This CDR3 is built from 14 residues. The CDR3 DNA sequence: TGTGCCAGCAGCTCCGGGACAGGGAGTGAAAAACTGTTTTTT. This sequence encodes CASSSGTGSEKLFF. The variable domain in full, with the rest retrieved from reference TRBV7-9 and TRBJ1-4, is DTGVSQNPRHKITKRGQNVTFRCDPISEHNRLYWYRQTLGQGPEFLTYFQNEAQLEKSRLLSDRFSAERPKGSFSTLEIQRTEQGDSAMYLCASSSGTGSEKLFFGSGTQLSVL.

The sample holds a few counts of this clone. The rearrangement uses TRBV5-6 and TRBJ2-7; D may be TRBD1 (6 bases). From germline, CDR1 is SGHDT and CDR2 YYEEEE. V was shortened by 4 bases and J by 1 base, with 18 bases between the two germline ends. CDR3 length equals 16 residues. CDR3 DNA sequence: TGTGCCAGCAGCCAAGTAACAGGGATAGTATCCTACGAGCAGTACTTC. Translating gives CASSQVTGIVSYEQYF.

The rearrangement joins TRBV27 to TRBJ1-1; 7 nucleotides line up with TRBD1. With 5 bases clipped from V and 1 base from J, the junction kept 10 bases outside the gene matches. Looked up from germline, CDR1 is MNHEY and CDR2 is SMNVEV (reference sequence). The CDR3 totals 16 residues. The CDR3 bases are TGTGCCAGCAGTGCTAAAAGAAGGGGGCGGAACACTGAAGCTTTCTTT. It specifies CASSAKRRGRNTEAFF.

The chain employs TRBV28 and TRBJ2-7; possibly TRBD2 for D (5 bases). The V gene lost 5 bases and the J gene lost 4 bases, with 18 bases spanning the gap. The CDR3 covers 15 residues. Germline CDR1 MDHEN, CDR2 SYDVKM. The CDR3, as DNA: TGTGCCAGCAGTCCCCCATCGGGTACGGGATACGAGCAGTACTTC. Residues: CASSPPSGTGYEQYF. The full variable domain, with the rest looked up from reference TRBV28 and TRBJ2-7, is DVKVTQSSRYLVKRTGEKVFLECVQDMDHENMFWYRQDPGLGLRLIYFSYDVKMKEKGDIPEGYSVSREKKERFSLILESASTNQTSMYLCASSPPSGTGYEQYFGPGTRLTVT.

The chain carries TRBV10-3 and TRBJ1-6, with 7 bases fitting TRBD1. The germline gives CDR1 ENHRY, CDR2 SYGVKD. The CDR3 runs 18 residues. The junction had 14 bases not matched to a gene; V was cut back by 2 bases and J by 7 bases. The CDR3: CAISEPDRVWGENSPLHF. Written as DNA, the CDR3 is TGTGCCATCAGTGAGCCCGACAGGGTATGGGGGGAAAATTCACCCCTCCACTTT.

This clone was observed a handful of times. The J gene is TRBJ1-2, the V gene TRBV5-1, with a weak D call TRBD1 (6 bases). V shed 0 bases and J shed 0 bases, with 12 bases lying between them. Looked up from germline, CDR1 is SGHRS and CDR2 is YFSETQ. The CDR3 is 16 residues long. The CDR3 spells CASSLATGLANYGYTF. For the CDR3, the DNA is TGCGCCAGCAGCTTGGCGACAGGTCTAGCTAACTATGGCTACACCTTC. Variable domain in full (rest from reference TRBV5-1 and TRBJ1-2): KAGVTQTPRYLIKTRGQQVTLSCSPISGHRSVSWYQQTPGQGLQFLFEYFSETQRNKGNFPGRFSGRQFSNSRSEMNVSTLELGDSALYLCASSLATGLANYGYTFGSGTRLTVV.